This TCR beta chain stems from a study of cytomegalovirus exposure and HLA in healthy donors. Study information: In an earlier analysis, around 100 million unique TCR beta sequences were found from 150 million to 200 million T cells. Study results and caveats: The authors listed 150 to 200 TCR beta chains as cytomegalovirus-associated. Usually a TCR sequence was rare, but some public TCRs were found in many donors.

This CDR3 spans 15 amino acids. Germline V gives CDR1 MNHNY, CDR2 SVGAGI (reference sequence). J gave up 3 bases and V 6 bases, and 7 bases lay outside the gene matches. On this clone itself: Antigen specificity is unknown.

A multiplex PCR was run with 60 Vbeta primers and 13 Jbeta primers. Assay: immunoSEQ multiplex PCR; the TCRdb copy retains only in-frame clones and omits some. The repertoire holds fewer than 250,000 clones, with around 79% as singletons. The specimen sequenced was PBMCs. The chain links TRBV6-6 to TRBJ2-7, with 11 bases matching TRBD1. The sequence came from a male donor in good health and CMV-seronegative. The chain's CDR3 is CASSQPGQGVYEQYF. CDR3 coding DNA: TGTGCCAGCAGCCAACCGGGACAGGGGGTCTACGAGCAGTACTTC.